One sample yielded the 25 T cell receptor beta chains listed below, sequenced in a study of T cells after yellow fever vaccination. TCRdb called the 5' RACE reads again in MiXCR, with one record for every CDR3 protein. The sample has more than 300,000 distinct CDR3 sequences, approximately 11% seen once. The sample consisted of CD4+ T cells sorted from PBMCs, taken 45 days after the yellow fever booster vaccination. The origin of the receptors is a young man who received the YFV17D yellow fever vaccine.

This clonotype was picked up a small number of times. In nucleotides, the CDR3 is TGTGCCAGGGGGGAGCGGTGCTACGAGCAGTACTTC. It yields the protein CARGERCYEQYF. The chain uses TRBV24-1 and TRBJ2-7, with D perhaps matching TRBD2 (6 bases). CDR1 and CDR2 from the germline V gene are KGHDR and SFDVKD. This CDR3 is 12 amino acids long. The V end lost 11 bases, the J end lost 3 bases, and 13 bases lay between the germline ends.

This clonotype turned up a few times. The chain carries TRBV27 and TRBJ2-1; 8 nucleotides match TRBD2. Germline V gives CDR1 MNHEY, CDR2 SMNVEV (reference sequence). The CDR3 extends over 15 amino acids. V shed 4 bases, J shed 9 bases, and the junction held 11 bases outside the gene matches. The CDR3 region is CASSSAGGPRREQFF. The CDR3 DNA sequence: TGTGCCAGCAGTTCTGCGGGGGGCCCCCGGCGTGAGCAGTTCTTC.

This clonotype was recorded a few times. In DNA form, the CDR3 reads TGCAGTGCTCCGGGAGGGAATAGGGCCAAAAACATTCAGTACTTC. Protein: CSAPGGNRAKNIQYF. The chain joins TRBV20-1 to TRBJ2-4; 8 nucleotides match TRBD2. Germline V CDR1 and CDR2: DFQATT, SNEGSKA (reference sequence). After removal of 5 bases from V and 1 base from J, the junction contained 7 bases not matched to a gene. The CDR3 extends over 15 amino acids.

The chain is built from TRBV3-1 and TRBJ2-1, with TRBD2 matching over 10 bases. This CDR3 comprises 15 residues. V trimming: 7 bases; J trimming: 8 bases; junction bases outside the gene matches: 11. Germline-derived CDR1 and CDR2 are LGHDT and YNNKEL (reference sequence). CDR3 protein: CASTRLSAGGHEQFF. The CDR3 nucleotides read TGTGCCAGCACCCGGTTGTCAGCGGGGGGGCATGAGCAGTTCTTC.

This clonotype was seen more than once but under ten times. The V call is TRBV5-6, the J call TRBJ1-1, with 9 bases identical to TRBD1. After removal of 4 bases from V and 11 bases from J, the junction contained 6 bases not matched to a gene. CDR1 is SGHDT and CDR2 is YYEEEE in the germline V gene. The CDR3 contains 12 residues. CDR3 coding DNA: TGTGCCAGCAGCGCGGGACAGGGCTGGGCTTTCTTT. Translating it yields CASSAGQGWAFF. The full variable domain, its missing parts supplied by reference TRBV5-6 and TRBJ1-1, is DAGVTQSPTHLIKTRGQQVTLRCSPKSGHDTVSWYQQALGQGPQFIFQYYEEEERQRGNFPDRFSGHQFPNYSSELNVNALLLGDSALYLCASSAGQGWAFFGQGTRLTVV.

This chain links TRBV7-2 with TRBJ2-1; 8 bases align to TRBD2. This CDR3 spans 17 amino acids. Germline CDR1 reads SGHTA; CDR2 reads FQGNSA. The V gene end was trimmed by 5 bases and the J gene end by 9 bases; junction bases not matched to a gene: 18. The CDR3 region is CASSPRSHPAGAPEQFF. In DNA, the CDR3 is TGTGCCAGCAGCCCCCGGAGTCACCCAGCGGGGGCCCCTGAGCAGTTCTTC.

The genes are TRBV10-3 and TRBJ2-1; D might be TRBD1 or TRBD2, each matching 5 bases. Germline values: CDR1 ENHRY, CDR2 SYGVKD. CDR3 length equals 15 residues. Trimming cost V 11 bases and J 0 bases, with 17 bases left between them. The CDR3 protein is CAVKGPPSSYNEQFF. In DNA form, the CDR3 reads TGTGCCGTAAAGGGACCGCCTAGCTCCTACAATGAGCAGTTCTTC.

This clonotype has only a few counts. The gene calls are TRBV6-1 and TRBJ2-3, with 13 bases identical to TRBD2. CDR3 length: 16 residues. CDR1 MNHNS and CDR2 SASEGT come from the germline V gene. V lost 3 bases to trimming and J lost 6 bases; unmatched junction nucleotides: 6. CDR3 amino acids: CASSEVTSGGKDTQYF. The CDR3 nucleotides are TGTGCCAGCAGTGAGGTGACTAGCGGGGGGAAGGATACGCAGTATTTT.

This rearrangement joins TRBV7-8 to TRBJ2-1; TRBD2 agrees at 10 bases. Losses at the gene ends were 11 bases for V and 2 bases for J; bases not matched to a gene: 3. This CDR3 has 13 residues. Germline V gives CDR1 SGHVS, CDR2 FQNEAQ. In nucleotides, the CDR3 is TGTGCCGACAGCGGGGGGGCCTACAATGAGCAGTTCTTC. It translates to CADSGGAYNEQFF.

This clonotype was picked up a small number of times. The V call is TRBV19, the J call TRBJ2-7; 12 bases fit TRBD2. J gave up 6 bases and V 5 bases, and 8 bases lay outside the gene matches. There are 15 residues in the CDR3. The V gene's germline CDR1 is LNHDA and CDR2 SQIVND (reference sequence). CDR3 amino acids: CASSSPGTSGFEQYF. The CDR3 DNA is TGTGCCAGTAGTTCCCCCGGGACTAGCGGGTTCGAGCAGTACTTC. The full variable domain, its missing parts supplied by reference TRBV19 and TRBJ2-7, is DGGITQSPKYLFRKEGQNVTLSCEQNLNHDAMYWYRQDPGQGLRLIYYSQIVNDFQKGDIAEGYSVSREKKESFPLTVTSAQKNPTAFYLCASSSPGTSGFEQYFGPGTRLTVT.

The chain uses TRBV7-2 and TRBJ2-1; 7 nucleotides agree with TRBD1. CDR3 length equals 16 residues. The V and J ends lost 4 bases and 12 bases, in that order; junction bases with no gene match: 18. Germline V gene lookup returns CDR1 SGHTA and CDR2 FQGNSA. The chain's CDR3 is CASSSLGTAGSRGQFF. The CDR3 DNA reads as TGTGCCAGCAGCTCCCTAGGGACAGCCGGGTCAAGGGGGCAGTTCTTC.

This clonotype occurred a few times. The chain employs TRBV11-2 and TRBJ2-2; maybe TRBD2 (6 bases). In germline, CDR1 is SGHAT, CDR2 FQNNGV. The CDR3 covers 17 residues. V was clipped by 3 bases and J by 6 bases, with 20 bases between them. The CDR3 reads CASSLAGPRVASGELFF. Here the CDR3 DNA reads TGTGCCAGCAGCTTGGCGGGGCCGAGGGTGGCCTCCGGGGAGCTGTTTTTT.

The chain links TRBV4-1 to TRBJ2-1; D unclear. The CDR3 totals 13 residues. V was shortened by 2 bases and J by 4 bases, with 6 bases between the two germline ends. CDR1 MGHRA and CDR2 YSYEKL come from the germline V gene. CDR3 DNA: TGCGCCAGCAGCCAACAGATGTACAATGAGCAGTTCTTC. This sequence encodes CASSQQMYNEQFF.

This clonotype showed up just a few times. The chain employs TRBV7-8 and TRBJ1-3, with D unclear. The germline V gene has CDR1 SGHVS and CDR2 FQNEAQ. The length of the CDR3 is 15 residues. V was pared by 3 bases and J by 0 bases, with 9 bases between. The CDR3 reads CASSFTGYSGNTIYF. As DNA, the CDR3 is TGTGCCAGCAGCTTTACGGGGTACTCTGGAAACACCATATATTTT.

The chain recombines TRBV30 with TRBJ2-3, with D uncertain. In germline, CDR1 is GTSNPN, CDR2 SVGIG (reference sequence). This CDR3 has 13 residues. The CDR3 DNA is TGTACCCTGGGCTGGCCTAGCACAGATACGCAGTATTTT. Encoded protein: CTLGWPSTDTQYF.

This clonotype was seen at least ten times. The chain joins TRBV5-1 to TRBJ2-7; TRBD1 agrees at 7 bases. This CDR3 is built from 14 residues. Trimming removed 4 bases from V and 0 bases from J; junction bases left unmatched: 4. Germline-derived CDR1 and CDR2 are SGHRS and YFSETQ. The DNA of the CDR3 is TGCGCCAGCAGCACGGGACAGCTCTCCTACGAGCAGTACTTC. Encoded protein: CASSTGQLSYEQYF.

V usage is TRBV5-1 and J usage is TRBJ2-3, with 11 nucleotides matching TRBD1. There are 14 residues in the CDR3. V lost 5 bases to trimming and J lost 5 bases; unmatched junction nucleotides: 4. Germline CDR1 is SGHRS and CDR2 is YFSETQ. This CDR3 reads CASRGQGVGDTQYF. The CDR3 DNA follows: TGCGCCAGCAGGGGACAGGGGGTGGGAGATACGCAGTATTTT. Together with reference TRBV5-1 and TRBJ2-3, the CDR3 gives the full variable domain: KAGVTQTPRYLIKTRGQQVTLSCSPISGHRSVSWYQQTPGQGLQFLFEYFSETQRNKGNFPGRFSGRQFSNSRSEMNVSTLELGDSALYLCASRGQGVGDTQYFGPGTRLTVL.

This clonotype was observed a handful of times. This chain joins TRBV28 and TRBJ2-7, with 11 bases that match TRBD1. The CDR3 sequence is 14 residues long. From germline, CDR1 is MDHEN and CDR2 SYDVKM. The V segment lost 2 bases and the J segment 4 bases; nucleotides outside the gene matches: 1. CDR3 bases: TGTGCCAGCAGTTTAGGGGACAGGGGGTACGAGCAGTACGTC. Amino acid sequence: CASSLGDRGYEQYV.

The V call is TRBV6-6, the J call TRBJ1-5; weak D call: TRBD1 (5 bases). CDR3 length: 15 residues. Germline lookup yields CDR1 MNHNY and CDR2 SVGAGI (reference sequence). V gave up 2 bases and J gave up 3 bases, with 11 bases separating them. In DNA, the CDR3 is TGTGCCAGCAGTTACATACCCAGGGACAATCAGCCCCAGCATTTT. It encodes CASSYIPRDNQPQHF.

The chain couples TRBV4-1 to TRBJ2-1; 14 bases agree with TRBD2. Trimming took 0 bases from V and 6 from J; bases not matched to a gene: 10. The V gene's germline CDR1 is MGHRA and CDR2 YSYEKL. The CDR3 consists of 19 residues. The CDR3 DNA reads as TGCGCCAGCAGCCAAGAGCTGGGACTAGCGGGGGTTAGATTCAATGAGCAGTTCTTC. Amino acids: CASSQELGLAGVRFNEQFF.

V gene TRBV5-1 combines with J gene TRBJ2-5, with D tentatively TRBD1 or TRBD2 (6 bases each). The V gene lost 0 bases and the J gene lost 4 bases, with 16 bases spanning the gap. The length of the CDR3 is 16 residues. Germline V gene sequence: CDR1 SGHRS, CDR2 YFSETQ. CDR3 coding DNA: TGCGCCAGCAGCTTGGCCCCGGGGGCTGGCCGAGAGACCCAGTACTTC. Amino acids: CASSLAPGAGRETQYF.

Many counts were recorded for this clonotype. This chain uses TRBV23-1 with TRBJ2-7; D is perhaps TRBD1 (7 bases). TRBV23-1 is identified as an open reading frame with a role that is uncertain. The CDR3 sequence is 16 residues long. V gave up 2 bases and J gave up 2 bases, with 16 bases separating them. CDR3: CASSQGMRDRAYEQYF. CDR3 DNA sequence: TGCGCCAGCAGTCAAGGGATGCGGGACAGAGCCTACGAGCAGTACTTC.

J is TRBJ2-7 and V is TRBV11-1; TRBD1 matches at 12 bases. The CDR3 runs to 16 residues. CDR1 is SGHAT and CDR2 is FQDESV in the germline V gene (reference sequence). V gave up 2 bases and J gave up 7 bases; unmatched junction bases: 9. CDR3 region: CASSLRGQGASGEQYV. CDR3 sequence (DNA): TGTGCCAGCAGCTTAAGGGGACAGGGGGCGTCTGGAGAGCAGTACGTC.

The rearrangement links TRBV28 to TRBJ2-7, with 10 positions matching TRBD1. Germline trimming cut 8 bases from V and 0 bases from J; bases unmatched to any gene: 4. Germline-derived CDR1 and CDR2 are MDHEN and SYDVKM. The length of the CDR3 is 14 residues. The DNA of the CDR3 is TGTGCCAGCCGACAGGGGGCGAGCTCCTACGAGCAGTACGTC. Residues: CASRQGASSYEQYV.

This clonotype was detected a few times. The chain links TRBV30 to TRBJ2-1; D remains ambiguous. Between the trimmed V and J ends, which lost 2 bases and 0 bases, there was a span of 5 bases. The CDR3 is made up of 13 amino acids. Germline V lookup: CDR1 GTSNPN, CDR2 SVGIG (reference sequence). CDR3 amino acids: CAWSRASYNEQFF. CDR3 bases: TGTGCCTGGAGTAGGGCCTCCTACAATGAGCAGTTCTTC.